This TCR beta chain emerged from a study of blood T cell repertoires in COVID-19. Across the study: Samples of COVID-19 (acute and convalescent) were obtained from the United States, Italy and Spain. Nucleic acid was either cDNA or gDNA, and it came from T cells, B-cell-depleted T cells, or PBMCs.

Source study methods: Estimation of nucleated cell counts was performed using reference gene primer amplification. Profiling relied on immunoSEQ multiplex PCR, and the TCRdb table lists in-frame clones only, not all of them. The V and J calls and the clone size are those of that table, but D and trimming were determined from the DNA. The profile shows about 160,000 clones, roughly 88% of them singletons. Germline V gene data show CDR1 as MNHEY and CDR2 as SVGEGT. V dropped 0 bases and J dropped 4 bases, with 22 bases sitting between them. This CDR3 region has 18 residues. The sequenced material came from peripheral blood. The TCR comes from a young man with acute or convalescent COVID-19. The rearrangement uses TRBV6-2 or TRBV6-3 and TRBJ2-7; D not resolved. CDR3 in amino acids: CASSYSGERVESNYEQYF. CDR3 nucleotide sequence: TGTGCCAGCAGTTACTCGGGCGAGAGAGTCGAAAGCAATTACGAGCAGTACTTC.